In this sample, the clone carrying this TCR beta chain turned up a few times. Its antigen is not identified. The entry originates in a study of Ad26.COV2.S vaccination and SARS-CoV-2 variants. Germline V gene lookup returns CDR1 LNHDA and CDR2 SQIVND (reference sequence). Trimming removed 1 base at V and 5 bases at J, with 12 bases between. The CDR3 covers 14 residues. Study findings and constraints: Responses of spike-specific T cells (both CD8+ and CD4+) reportedly showed substantial breadth after vaccination. Assessments of TCR breadth and depth may have underestimated the total T cell responses. Placebo recipients trailed vaccine recipients in spike-specific TCR breadth. The study found similar non-spike TCR breadth in vaccine and placebo recipients.

The repertoire was sequenced with immunoSEQ multiplex PCR; TCRdb's copy has only in-frame clones and lacks some. The top ten clones hold roughly 15% of a sample with under 95,000 clones, approximately 77% of them seen once. The gene calls are TRBV19 and TRBJ2-7; no definite D call. The specimen was peripheral blood, collected after recovery from COVID-19. The source of this sequence is a human donor who had recovered from COVID-19. CDR3 nucleotide sequence: TGTGCCAGTAGTATAGGGGGAACTTTCCACGAGCAGTACTTC. This encodes CASSIGGTFHEQYF.